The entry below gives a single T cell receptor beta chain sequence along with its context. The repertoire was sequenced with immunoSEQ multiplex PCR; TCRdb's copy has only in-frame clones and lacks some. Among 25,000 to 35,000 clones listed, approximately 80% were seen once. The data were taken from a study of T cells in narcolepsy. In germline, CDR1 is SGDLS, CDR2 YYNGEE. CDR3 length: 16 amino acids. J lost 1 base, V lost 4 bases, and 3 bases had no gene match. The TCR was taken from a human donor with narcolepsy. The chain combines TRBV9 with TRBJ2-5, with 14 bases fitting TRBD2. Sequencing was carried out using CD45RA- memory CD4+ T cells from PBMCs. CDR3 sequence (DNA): TGTGCCAGCAGCCCCGGACTAGCGGGAGGCCAAGAGACCCAGTACTTC. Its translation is CASSPGLAGGQETQYF.